Described below is a single T cell receptor beta chain sequence and its context. These data are taken from a study of blood T cell repertoires in COVID-19. About the research overall: Acute-phase and convalescent COVID-19 samples originated in the United States, Italy and Spain. From T cells, B-cell-depleted T cells, or PBMCs came the material, which was cDNA or gDNA.

The CDR3 runs 17 residues. Germline CDR1 and CDR2: SGHKS and YYEKEE (reference sequence). The V gene end was trimmed by 0 bases and the J gene end by 3 bases; junction bases not matched to a gene: 9. Libraries were prepared by immunoSEQ multiplex PCR; TCRdb keeps only in-frame clonotypes and omits some of them. The profile shows around 150,000 clones, 84% of them singletons. The TCR originated in a woman aged 80 or older in a cohort sampled during active or convalescent COVID-19. The genes are TRBV5-5 and TRBJ1-1; 9 bases map to TRBD1. The sample comprised peripheral blood. Here the CDR3 DNA reads TGTGCCAGCAGCTTGGGCTTGGGGACAGGGTTGCACACTGAAGCTTTCTTT. Amino acid sequence: CASSLGLGTGLHTEAFF.